These 17 T cell receptor beta chains were sequenced from one sample in a study of T cell repertoires in cytomegalovirus infection. Their antigens are not known. TCRdb used MiXCR to reprocess the reads, holding one entry per CDR3 protein. The sample has some 800,000 distinct CDR3 sequences; approximately 29% are singletons. Source: cultured CD8+ T cells from PBMCs, taken from culture after CMV antigen stimulation. The receptors originated from a human donor in good health (CMV status not recorded). Some clones in this sample may be carry-over from other donors' samples.

This chain links TRBV19 with TRBJ1-1, with 7 bases that match TRBD1. The CDR3 is made up of 14 amino acids. Germline V gene lookup returns CDR1 LNHDA and CDR2 SQIVND (reference sequence). Unmatched junction bases numbered 6, after V lost 8 bases and J lost 0 bases. CDR3 in DNA: TGTGCCAGTCAAGTAGGGGGCTTGAACACTGAAGCTTTCTTT. Its protein product is CASQVGGLNTEAFF.

This clonotype was picked up a small number of times. The rearrangement links TRBV6-1 to TRBJ1-2, with 9 positions matching TRBD1. Germline V gene lookup returns CDR1 MNHNS and CDR2 SASEGT. The CDR3 extends over 16 amino acids. Germline trimming cut 7 bases from V and 1 base from J; bases unmatched to any gene: 10. CDR3 in amino acids: CASTRLGTGNNYGYTF. The CDR3 DNA sequence: TGTGCCAGCACCCGCCTGGGGACAGGGAATAACTATGGCTACACCTTC.

This rearrangement joins TRBV15 to TRBJ2-2; D call uncertain. Germline CDR1 is LNHNV and CDR2 is YYDKDF (reference sequence). The length of the CDR3 is 16 residues. V gave up 1 base and J gave up 3 bases, with 12 bases separating them. In DNA form, the CDR3 reads TGTGCCACCAGCAGAGGAGAGGCAGCATACACCGGGGAGCTGTTTTTT. Protein product: CATSRGEAAYTGELFF.

In its sample, this clonotype ranks as medium-sized. This chain links TRBV11-2 with TRBJ2-5, with TRBD1 matching over 10 bases. Per germline, CDR1 SGHAT and CDR2 FQNNGV. The V and J ends lost 1 base and 6 bases, in that order; junction bases with no gene match: 11. The CDR3 contains 17 residues. DNA of the CDR3: TGTGCCAGCAGCTTAGGGGGACAGGGGCAAATTCTGAAGACCCAGTACTTC. Translated: CASSLGGQGQILKTQYF. The full variable domain, its missing parts supplied by reference TRBV11-2 and TRBJ2-5, is EAGVAQSPRYKIIEKRQSVAFWCNPISGHATLYWYQQILGQGPKLLIQFQNNGVVDDSQLPKDRFSAERLKGVDSTLKIQPAKLEDSAVYLCASSLGGQGQILKTQYFGPGTRLLVL.

This clonotype turned up a few times. This chain connects TRBV6-2 or TRBV6-3 to TRBJ1-2; D gene uncertain. The CDR3 sequence is 13 residues long. Germline CDR1 MNHEY, CDR2 SVGEGT. Trimming pared 8 bases from V and 6 bases from J, leaving 16 bases between. CDR3 protein: CASARSGSDGYTF. The CDR3 coding sequence is TGTGCCAGCGCACGTTCCGGGAGCGATGGCTACACCTTC.

The J gene is TRBJ1-6, the V gene TRBV19; weak D call: TRBD1 (5 bases). The CDR3 is 14 residues long. Trimming shortened V by 5 bases and J by 9 bases, and 14 bases separated the two germline ends. Germline V gene data show CDR1 as LNHDA and CDR2 as SQIVND (reference sequence). In DNA, the CDR3 is TGTGCCAGTAGTCTTCAGGGATTTCGTTCACCCCTCCACTTT. As protein: CASSLQGFRSPLHF.

This clonotype came up once. The V call is TRBV27, the J call TRBJ1-1; tentatively, D is TRBD1 (5 bases). The V end was cut by 7 bases, the J end by 1 base, with 13 bases between. The germline CDR1 and CDR2 sequences are MNHEY and SMNVEV (reference sequence). The CDR3 runs 14 residues. CDR3 DNA: TGTGCCAGCACCCAGGGATGGGGGAACACTGAAGCTTTCTTT. It specifies CASTQGWGNTEAFF.

This clonotype was observed a few times. This chain joins TRBV6-5 and TRBJ2-7, with D possibly TRBD2 on 6 matching bases. Per germline, CDR1 MNHEY and CDR2 SVGAGI. The CDR3 runs to 12 residues. Deletions cut 3 bases from V and 12 bases from J, with 15 bases between. CDR3 bases: TGTGCCAGCAGTTATCCGGGACTCCCTCCGTACTTC. Protein sequence: CASSYPGLPPYF.

The chain has TRBV14 and TRBJ2-3; TRBD2 aligns across 7 bases. The CDR3 sequence is 18 residues long. Germline CDR1 SGHDN, CDR2 FVKESK. Losses at the gene ends were 1 base for V and 2 bases for J; bases not matched to a gene: 12. The DNA of the CDR3 is TGTGCCAGCAGCCAAGGCGTATATTTAGCGGGCTTCACAGATACGCAGTATTTT. Its translation is CASSQGVYLAGFTDTQYF.

The table lists this clonotype with many counts. This chain uses TRBV4-1 with TRBJ1-5, with D possibly TRBD1 on 5 matching bases. The CDR3 contains 13 residues. CDR1 and CDR2 (germline): MGHRA, YSYEKL. V lost 4 bases and J lost 12, with 16 bases in between. DNA for the CDR3: TGCGCCAGCAGCCGCGGACACCCGGAGGTCCAGCATTTT. This gives the protein CASSRGHPEVQHF.

About this clonotype: Being one base from a much bigger clone, this may be a read error. V gene TRBV7-2 combines with J gene TRBJ2-7, with D possibly matching TRBD1 (5 bases). The CDR3 spans 14 residues. CDR1 and CDR2 (germline): SGHTA, FQGNSA. This CDR3 reads CASSLVQASYVQYF. The CDR3 DNA reads as TGTGCCAGCAGCCTTGTACAGGCCTCCTACGTGCAGTACTTC. The complete variable domain, with remaining parts taken from reference TRBV7-2 and TRBJ2-7, reads GAGVSQSPSNKVTEKGKDVELRCDPISGHTALYWYRQSLGQGLEFLIYFQGNSAPDKSGLPSDRFSAERTGGSVSTLTIQRTQQEDSAVYLCASSLVQASYVQYFGPGTRLTVT.

The chain links TRBV12-3 or TRBV12-4 to TRBJ1-2; 7 bases are shared with TRBD1. V lost 9 bases, J lost 6 bases, and 16 bases stayed unmatched. The CDR3 is 15 residues long. CDR3 protein: CASSTGSNSPHGYTF. CDR3 bases: TGTGCCAGTTCGACAGGGTCTAACTCCCCGCATGGCTACACCTTC.

The chain is built from TRBV6-5 and TRBJ2-3; 8 bases match TRBD2. The CDR3 sequence is 16 residues long. V lost 0 bases and J lost 4; bases outside the gene matches: 6. Germline CDR1 and CDR2: MNHEY and SVGAGI. The CDR3 sequence is CASSYSSGGVSDTQYF. CDR3 bases: TGTGCCAGCAGTTACTCAAGCGGGGGCGTCTCAGATACGCAGTATTTT.

This chain connects TRBV6-8 to TRBJ1-1; 9 nucleotides agree with TRBD1. The CDR3 runs to 15 residues. CDR1 is MNHGY, CDR2 SAAAGT, per germline. V lost 5 bases to trimming and J lost 0 bases; unmatched junction nucleotides: 4. CDR3 in amino acids: CASSTGQGMNTEAFF. CDR3 bases: TGTGCCAGCAGTACCGGACAGGGGATGAACACTGAAGCTTTCTTT.

This chain links TRBV12-3 or TRBV12-4 with TRBJ2-6; 12 bases fit TRBD2. The CDR3 has 21 amino acids. Germline trimming cut 3 bases from V and 2 bases from J; bases unmatched to any gene: 14. CDR3: CASSFILAGGQPVAGANVLTF. The CDR3 DNA follows: TGTGCCAGCAGTTTTATCCTAGCGGGGGGGCAACCAGTAGCTGGGGCCAACGTCCTGACTTTC.

The chain carries TRBV27 and TRBJ2-1; 9 bases match TRBD1. The CDR3 is 17 amino acids. CDR1 and CDR2 (germline): MNHEY, SMNVEV (reference sequence). V trimming: 8 bases; J trimming: 5 bases; junction bases outside the gene matches: 16. CDR3 DNA: TGTGCCAGCCGACCACGGGACCGGGACAGGGACGACAATGAGCAGTTCTTC. Its translation: CASRPRDRDRDDNEQFF.

The chain joins TRBV5-6 to TRBJ1-6; a weak D match, TRBD1 (5 bases). Trimming took 0 bases from V and 4 from J, leaving 14 bases between them. Germline CDR1 and CDR2: SGHDT and YYEEEE. The CDR3 sequence is 17 residues long. CDR3 amino acids: CASSLVHGGGYNSPLHF. The CDR3 region has the DNA TGTGCCAGCAGCTTGGTGCACGGGGGAGGATATAATTCACCCCTCCACTTT. Full variable domain (missing parts from reference TRBV5-6 and TRBJ1-6): DAGVTQSPTHLIKTRGQQVTLRCSPKSGHDTVSWYQQALGQGPQFIFQYYEEEERQRGNFPDRFSGHQFPNYSSELNVNALLLGDSALYLCASSLVHGGGYNSPLHFGNGTRLTVT.